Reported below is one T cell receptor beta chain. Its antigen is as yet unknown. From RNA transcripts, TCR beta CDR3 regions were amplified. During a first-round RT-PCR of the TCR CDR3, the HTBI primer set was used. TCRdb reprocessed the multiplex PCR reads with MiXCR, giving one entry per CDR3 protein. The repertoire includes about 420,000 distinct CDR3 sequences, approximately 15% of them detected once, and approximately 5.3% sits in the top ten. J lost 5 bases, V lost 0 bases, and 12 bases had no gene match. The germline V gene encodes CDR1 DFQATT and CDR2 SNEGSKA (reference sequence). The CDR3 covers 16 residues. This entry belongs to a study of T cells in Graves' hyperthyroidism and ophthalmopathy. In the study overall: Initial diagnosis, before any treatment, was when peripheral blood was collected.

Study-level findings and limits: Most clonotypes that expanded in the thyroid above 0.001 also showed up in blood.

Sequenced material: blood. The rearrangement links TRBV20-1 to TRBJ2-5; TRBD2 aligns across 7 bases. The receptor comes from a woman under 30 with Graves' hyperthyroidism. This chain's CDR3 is CSARDFRSGNLETQYF. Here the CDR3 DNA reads TGCAGTGCTAGAGATTTCCGGAGCGGGAACCTGGAGACCCAGTACTTC.